This T cell receptor beta chain was identified in a study of cytomegalovirus exposure and HLA in healthy donors. On this clone: Its antigen is undetermined. Mismatch with germline at one junction end may stem from a read error.

This PCR relied on a set of 60 Vbeta primers and 13 Jbeta primers. The repertoire was sequenced with immunoSEQ multiplex PCR; TCRdb's copy has only in-frame clones and lacks some. The sample contains over 100,000 clones, 76% of which appear only once. The CDR3 length is 15 residues. Germline V gene sequence: CDR1 SEHNR, CDR2 FQNEAQ (reference sequence). Each of the donors was a healthy bone marrow donor. General study results and limits: V- and J-gene trimming in TCR beta was tied to a missense DCLRE1C variant by an analysis performed later.

The TCR sequence derives from a woman aged 45-59 years in good health and CMV-seropositive. The sequenced sample consisted of PBMCs. The chain joins TRBV7-9 to TRBJ2-7, with 8 bases matching TRBD1. CDR3 in amino acids: CSSSADGQGAREQYF. For the CDR3, the DNA is TGTTCCAGCAGCGCAGACGGTCAGGGGGCGCGAGAGCAGTACTTC. The full variable domain, in which reference TRBV7-9 and TRBJ2-7 provide the parts outside the CDR3, is DTGVSQNPRHKITKRGQNVTFRCDPISEHNRLYWYRQTLGQGPEFLTYFQNEAQLEKSRLLSDRFSAERPKGSFSTLEIQRTEQGDSAMYLCSSSADGQGAREQYFGPGTRLTVT.